The 10 T cell receptor beta chains listed next were all sequenced from one sample in a study of brain T cells in children with intractable seizures. Only in-frame clones appear in the TCRdb table, and some are missing; sequencing was by immunoSEQ multiplex PCR. The data contain approximately 330,000 clones, 93% of them singletons. Described time point: blood from clinic visit 5 months post-surgery; TSC patient then seizure free. Sequenced material: peripheral blood, taken 4 to 5 months after surgery. The source of these receptors is a boy under two years old with tuberous sclerosis and intractable seizures.

The genes are TRBV7-9 and TRBJ2-1; 14 bases match TRBD2. This CDR3 is 17 amino acids long. From germline, CDR1 is SEHNR and CDR2 FQNEAQ (reference sequence). Losses at the gene ends were 6 bases for V and 8 bases for J; bases not matched to a gene: 12. The CDR3 DNA reads as TGTGCCAGCAGAAGGACTAGCGGGGGGCCCACCCTCGATGAGCAGTTCTTC. Translation gives CASRRTSGGPTLDEQFF.

The chain employs TRBV24-1 and TRBJ1-1; D is unresolved. Germline CDR1 and CDR2: KGHDR and SFDVKD. Trimming cost V 3 bases and J 7 bases, with 11 bases left between them. This CDR3 is 13 amino acids long. CDR3 region: CATSDNGEGEAFF. In DNA, the CDR3 is TGTGCCACCAGTGATAACGGGGAGGGTGAAGCTTTCTTT.

DNA for the CDR3: TGTGCCAGTAGGGGAAGAGGGTGGGACACTGAAGCTTTCTTT. This codes for CASRGRGWDTEAFF. The genes are TRBV19 and TRBJ1-1; D gene ambiguous. Germline V gene sequence: CDR1 LNHDA, CDR2 SQIVND (reference sequence). The CDR3 has 14 residues. Trimming took off 6 bases at V and 3 bases at J, with 14 bases between the two ends.

The chain has TRBV25-1 and TRBJ2-7; the D is unclear. The germline V gene has CDR1 MGHDK and CDR2 SYGVNS. This CDR3 contains 13 residues. V was shortened by 5 bases and J by 2 bases, with 10 bases between the two germline ends. The CDR3 loop reads CASSWAGPYEQYF. The CDR3, as DNA: TGTGCCAGCAGTTGGGCCGGGCCCTACGAGCAGTACTTC.

The V and J genes are TRBV2 and TRBJ1-1, with 8 bases matching TRBD1. In germline, CDR1 is SNHLY, CDR2 FYNNEI. V shed 8 bases and J 5 bases; nucleotides not matched to a gene: 16. The CDR3 extends over 16 amino acids. The CDR3 DNA sequence: TGTGCCAGCGGGCCTGGTAGGACAGGGTGGGGTACTGAAGCTTTCTTT. Translated: CASGPGRTGWGTEAFF.

The chain has TRBV11-3 and TRBJ2-7, with a tentative D call TRBD1 (6 bases). Trimming shortened V by 8 bases and J by 4 bases, and 18 bases separated the two germline ends. The germline CDR1 and CDR2 sequences are SGHNT and YENEEA. The CDR3 extends over 14 amino acids. The CDR3 DNA reads as TGTGCCAGCGCCACCCTCCAGGGGTCGTACGAGCAGTACTTC. Translating gives CASATLQGSYEQYF.

The chain couples TRBV2 to TRBJ1-6; 9 bases fit TRBD1. Germline CDR1 reads SNHLY; CDR2 reads FYNNEI. J was trimmed by 7 bases and V by 10 bases; bases with no gene match: 5. The length of the CDR3 is 13 residues. CDR3 coding DNA: TGTGCCAACCGGGACAGGGAAAATTCACCCCTCCACTTT. Translated: CANRDRENSPLHF.

This clone occurred once. The chain recombines TRBV4-1 with TRBJ2-7; a possible D gene is TRBD2 (6 bases). The CDR3 extends over 13 amino acids. CDR1 MGHRA and CDR2 YSYEKL come from the germline V gene. V was shortened by 0 bases and J by 6 bases, with 9 bases between the two germline ends. CDR3 region: CASSQEGGVEQYF. In nucleotides, the CDR3 is TGCGCCAGCAGCCAAGAAGGCGGGGTCGAGCAGTACTTC.

The genes are TRBV7-9 and TRBJ2-1, with a tentative D call TRBD2 (7 bases). V was clipped by 6 bases and J by 7 bases, with 16 bases between them. This CDR3 has 14 amino acids. Per germline, CDR1 SEHNR and CDR2 FQNEAQ (reference sequence). CDR3 DNA sequence: TGTGCCAGCAGGCCCTCCGGGGGGCCAAATGAGCAGTTCTTC. This gives the protein CASRPSGGPNEQFF.

The chain couples TRBV11-3 to TRBJ2-7; D is possibly TRBD2 (6 bases). Trimming pared 7 bases from V and 3 bases from J, leaving 16 bases between. This CDR3 region has 14 residues. Germline V CDR1 and CDR2: SGHNT, YENEEA. The CDR3 sequence is CASTPFEAGYEQYF. DNA of the CDR3: TGTGCCAGCACTCCCTTTGAAGCGGGCTACGAGCAGTACTTC.